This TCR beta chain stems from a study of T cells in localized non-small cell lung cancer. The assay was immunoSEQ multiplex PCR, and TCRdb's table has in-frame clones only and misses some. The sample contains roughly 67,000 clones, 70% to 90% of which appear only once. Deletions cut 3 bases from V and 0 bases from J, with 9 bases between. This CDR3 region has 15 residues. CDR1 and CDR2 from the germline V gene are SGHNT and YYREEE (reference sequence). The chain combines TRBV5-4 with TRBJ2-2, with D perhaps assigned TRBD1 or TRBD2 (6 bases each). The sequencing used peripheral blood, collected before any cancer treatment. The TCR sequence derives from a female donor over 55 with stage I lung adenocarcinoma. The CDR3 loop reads CASSSGATNTGELFF. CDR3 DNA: TGTGCCAGCAGCTCGGGGGCCACGAACACCGGGGAGCTGTTTTTT.